This passage covers 23 T cell receptor beta chains from one sample sequenced in a study of PD-L1 blockade in urothelial cancer. The table came from immunoSEQ multiplex PCR; TCRdb's copy has only in-frame clones and leaves some out. The sample has about 52,000 clones; approximately 87% are singletons. Sequenced material: PBMCs, taken around atezolizumab (anti-PD-L1) treatment. The origin of the receptors is a man in his forties or fifties with urothelial cancer.

The V call is TRBV9, the J call TRBJ2-3; 9 bases align to TRBD2. V lost 6 bases and J lost 2; bases outside the gene matches: 4. CDR1 SGDLS and CDR2 YYNGEE come from the germline V gene. The CDR3 contains 14 residues. The CDR3 nucleotides are TGTGCCAGCAATATAGCGGGGGACACAGATACGCAGTATTTT. Its translation is CASNIAGDTDTQYF.

The rearrangement uses TRBV6-5 and TRBJ2-1, with 8 bases that match TRBD1. The germline gives CDR1 MNHEY, CDR2 SVGAGI. The V segment lost 2 bases and the J segment 7 bases; nucleotides outside the gene matches: 7. The CDR3 is made up of 15 amino acids. CDR3 in amino acids: CASSYDRGKGNEQFF. DNA for the CDR3: TGTGCCAGCAGTTACGACAGGGGAAAGGGAAATGAGCAGTTCTTC.

This clone was counted a single time. The rearrangement uses TRBV5-1 and TRBJ2-1, with 7 bases fitting TRBD2. CDR3 length: 15 amino acids. V gave up 3 bases and J gave up 3 bases; unmatched junction bases: 6. Germline loops: CDR1 SGHRS, CDR2 YFSETQ. CDR3: CASSWGGNGYNEQFF. The CDR3 DNA reads TGCGCCAGCAGCTGGGGAGGGAACGGCTACAATGAGCAGTTCTTC.

The V call is TRBV27, the J call TRBJ1-5; TRBD1 matches at 9 bases. The CDR3 extends over 15 amino acids. J gave up 4 bases and V 5 bases, and 6 bases lay outside the gene matches. Germline CDR1 MNHEY, CDR2 SMNVEV (reference sequence). The CDR3 here is CASSLTGGGNQPQHF. In DNA, the CDR3 is TGTGCCAGCAGTCTAACAGGGGGCGGAAATCAGCCCCAGCATTTT.

The chain recombines TRBV5-4 with TRBJ2-2; D is unresolved. The CDR3 totals 15 residues. Trimming cost V 4 bases and J 6 bases, with 16 bases left between them. Germline CDR1 and CDR2: SGHNT and YYREEE (reference sequence). In DNA, the CDR3 is TGTGCCAGCAGCCCGCCCACTCGAGGCGCCGGGGAGCTGTTTTTT. Its protein product is CASSPPTRGAGELFF.

V usage is TRBV25-1 and J usage is TRBJ2-1, with 11 bases lining up with TRBD2. This CDR3 comprises 16 residues. Unmatched junction bases numbered 13, after V lost 5 bases and J lost 10 bases. The V gene's germline CDR1 is MGHDK and CDR2 SYGVNS. The CDR3 region is CASSRSGSGRAVEQFF. CDR3 DNA: TGTGCCAGCAGTCGTAGCGGTAGCGGGAGGGCGGTCGAGCAGTTCTTC.

This chain connects TRBV28 to TRBJ2-3, with D maybe TRBD2 (6 bases). Trimming took 3 bases from V and 2 from J, leaving 9 bases between them. This CDR3 is built from 14 residues. Germline CDR1 MDHEN, CDR2 SYDVKM. For the CDR3, the DNA is TGTGCCAGCAGTTTGGAGGGACTCACAGATACGCAGTATTTT. Translated: CASSLEGLTDTQYF. Combining the CDR3 with reference TRBV28 and TRBJ2-3 gives the whole variable domain DVKVTQSSRYLVKRTGEKVFLECVQDMDHENMFWYRQDPGLGLRLIYFSYDVKMKEKGDIPEGYSVSREKKERFSLILESASTNQTSMYLCASSLEGLTDTQYFGPGTRLTVL.

V is TRBV5-1 and J is TRBJ1-4; TRBD1 might be the D (6 bases). V was trimmed by 7 bases and J by 5 bases, leaving 15 bases between them. Looked up from germline, CDR1 is SGHRS and CDR2 is YFSETQ. The CDR3 spans 14 residues. The CDR3 sequence is CASRAGAPNEKLFF. The CDR3 DNA sequence: TGCGCCAGCCGTGCAGGGGCCCCAAATGAAAAACTGTTTTTT. Full variable domain (outside the CDR3, taken from reference TRBV5-1 and TRBJ1-4): KAGVTQTPRYLIKTRGQQVTLSCSPISGHRSVSWYQQTPGQGLQFLFEYFSETQRNKGNFPGRFSGRQFSNSRSEMNVSTLELGDSALYLCASRAGAPNEKLFFGSGTQLSVL.

This rearrangement joins TRBV5-1 to TRBJ2-3; 13 nucleotides match TRBD2. J lost 1 base, V lost 4 bases, and 12 bases had no gene match. Germline V gene data show CDR1 as SGHRS and CDR2 as YFSETQ. CDR3 length: 19 amino acids. CDR3 DNA sequence: TGCGCCAGCAGCGCCGCCGGGACTAGCGGGATACTCGGCACAGATACGCAGTATTTT. Amino acid sequence: CASSAAGTSGILGTDTQYF.

The genes are TRBV5-1 and TRBJ2-5; D ambiguous. Deletions cut 4 bases from V and 2 bases from J, with 3 bases between. CDR3 length equals 11 residues. Germline V gene sequence: CDR1 SGHRS, CDR2 YFSETQ. The CDR3 DNA reads as TGCGCCAGCAGCCATCAAGAGACCCAGTACTTC. Its protein is CASSHQETQYF.

The chain uses TRBV11-2 and TRBJ2-1; 12 bases fit TRBD2. This CDR3 is 14 amino acids long. The germline CDR1 and CDR2 sequences are SGHAT and FQNNGV. V gave up 10 bases and J gave up 6 bases; unmatched junction bases: 7. The DNA for the CDR3 is TGTGCCATCCCCACGACTAGCGGGAGCAATGAGCAGTTCTTC. As protein: CAIPTTSGSNEQFF.

This clone was observed at least ten times. The V call is TRBV4-1, the J call TRBJ2-7; D possibly corresponds to TRBD2 (6 bases). The germline V and J ends were trimmed by 4 bases and 2 bases, with 12 bases remaining between them. Per the germline V gene, CDR1 is MGHRA and CDR2 is YSYEKL. This CDR3 comprises 14 residues. CDR3 sequence: CASSPGTGTYEQYF. The CDR3 DNA reads as TGCGCCAGCAGCCCCGGGACTGGAACCTACGAGCAGTACTTC.

This sequence joins TRBV7-8 and TRBJ1-1, with a possible D match to TRBD1 (5 bases). Trimming took off 0 bases at V and 2 bases at J, with 10 bases between the two ends. This CDR3 has 15 residues. Germline CDR1 and CDR2: SGHVS and FQNEAQ. The CDR3 spells CASSLAIQGNTEAFF. CDR3 nucleotides: TGTGCCAGCAGCTTAGCGATTCAGGGAAACACTGAAGCTTTCTTT.

This chain uses TRBV6-1 with TRBJ1-2, with D maybe TRBD1 (6 bases). CDR3 length equals 15 residues. Germline values: CDR1 MNHNS, CDR2 SASEGT. V shed 7 bases and J shed 0 bases, with 15 bases lying between them. CDR3 DNA: TGTGCCAGCAAGCTCTCAGGGGCTACTAACTATGGCTACACCTTC. Translation gives CASKLSGATNYGYTF.

The chain joins TRBV19 to TRBJ2-7; 8 bases are a match to TRBD1. J lost 4 bases, V lost 4 bases, and 6 bases had no gene match. Germline V gene lookup returns CDR1 LNHDA and CDR2 SQIVND (reference sequence). There are 14 residues in the CDR3. This CDR3 reads CASSRQGPLYEQYF. The CDR3 DNA is TGTGCCAGTAGTAGACAGGGGCCACTTTACGAGCAGTACTTC.

The sample holds one count of this clone. The rearrangement joins TRBV28 to TRBJ2-3; D gene uncertain. The CDR3 runs to 17 residues. V lost 2 bases and J 2 bases, leaving 17 bases between the germline ends. Germline V gives CDR1 MDHEN, CDR2 SYDVKM. This chain's CDR3 is CASSLPPSSLPTDTQYF. As DNA, the CDR3 is TGTGCCAGCAGTTTACCCCCCAGTAGCCTCCCCACAGATACGCAGTATTTT.

The genes are TRBV10-3 and TRBJ1-1; no reliable D call. Germline assignment: CDR1 ENHRY and CDR2 SYGVKD. V lost 8 bases and J 4 bases, leaving 23 bases between the germline ends. This CDR3 has 16 amino acids. The CDR3 region is CAILEGLGGRSTEAFF. Here the CDR3 DNA reads TGTGCCATCCTCGAGGGTTTGGGTGGTAGGAGCACTGAAGCTTTCTTT.

This sequence joins TRBV5-1 and TRBJ2-1; 9 positions agree with TRBD2. The CDR3 covers 16 residues. Losses at the gene ends were 7 bases for V and 8 bases for J; bases not matched to a gene: 16. Per the germline V gene, CDR1 is SGHRS and CDR2 is YFSETQ. CDR3 sequence reads: CASRPSGGRAIDEQFF. The CDR3 DNA follows: TGCGCCAGCCGCCCCAGTGGCGGGAGGGCCATCGATGAGCAGTTCTTC.

CDR3 region: CASSPTPSGRASGELFF. The CDR3 DNA reads as TGTGCCAGCTCACCAACACCTAGCGGGAGGGCCAGCGGGGAGCTGTTTTTT. The chain carries TRBV18 and TRBJ2-2; 12 bases map to TRBD2. The V segment lost 2 bases and the J segment 7 bases; nucleotides outside the gene matches: 8. CDR3 length: 17 residues. CDR1 and CDR2 (germline): KGHSH, LQKENI.

CDR3: CASSQGTADEQYF. CDR3 DNA: TGCGCCAGCAGCCAAGGGACAGCGGACGAGCAGTACTTC. The chain carries TRBV4-3 and TRBJ2-5, with D perhaps matching TRBD1 (6 bases). TRBJ2-7 explains the end of the DNA better; the J call may be wrong. This CDR3 comprises 13 residues. The germline gives CDR1 LGHNA, CDR2 YSLEER.

The chain recombines TRBV2 with TRBJ2-6; TRBD1 agrees at 7 bases. This CDR3 is built from 15 residues. V was clipped by 6 bases and J by 4 bases; unmatched bases: 6. Germline CDR1 reads SNHLY; CDR2 reads FYNNEI. This CDR3 reads CASRVQGPGANVLTF. CDR3 DNA sequence: TGTGCCAGCAGGGTACAGGGGCCCGGGGCCAACGTCCTGACTTTC. Together with reference TRBV2 and TRBJ2-6, the CDR3 gives the full variable domain: EPEVTQTPSHQVTQMGQEVILRCVPISNHLYFYWYRQILGQKVEFLVSFYNNEISEKSEIFDDQFSVERPDGSNFTLKIRSTKLEDSAMYFCASRVQGPGANVLTFGAGSRLTVL.

The chain links TRBV6-6 to TRBJ1-5; TRBD1 matches 7 bases. From germline, CDR1 is MNHNY and CDR2 SVGAGI (reference sequence). V was pared by 5 bases and J by 5 bases, with 9 bases of the junction left unmatched. This CDR3 contains 15 residues. The CDR3 region is CASSVTGLGDQPQHF. The CDR3 region has the DNA TGTGCCAGCAGTGTGACAGGGCTTGGGGATCAGCCCCAGCATTTT.

The chain combines TRBV4-1 with TRBJ1-5; a possible D gene is TRBD1 (5 bases). Germline V gene data show CDR1 as MGHRA and CDR2 as YSYEKL. Trimming left V 3 bases short and J 2 bases short, with 14 bases between. The CDR3 covers 16 residues. The CDR3 protein is CASSQGLRGGNQPQHF. CDR3 coding DNA: TGCGCCAGCAGCCAGGGGCTTCGGGGGGGCAATCAGCCCCAGCATTTT.